A single TCR beta chain is shown here with its context. The sample belongs to a study of blood T cell repertoires in COVID-19. Overall study: PBMCs, B-cell-depleted T cells, or T cells were the source of the cDNA or gDNA that made up the material.

Clones were sequenced by immunoSEQ multiplex PCR, and TCRdb holds only the in-frame ones, with some missing. The table shows approximately 500,000 clones, with roughly nine tenths occurring only once. The CDR3 spans 14 residues. The germline CDR1 and CDR2 sequences are MNHNY and SVGAGI (reference sequence). The trim removed 6 bases at V and 4 bases at J, leaving 3 bases unmatched. The genes are TRBV6-6 and TRBJ1-1; TRBD1 agrees at 12 bases. The sample taken for sequencing was peripheral blood. This clonotype originated in a man aged 18 to 30 with COVID-19, enrolled during active disease. CDR3 amino acids: CASSLGQGATEAFF. The CDR3 bases are TGTGCCAGCAGCCTGGGACAGGGGGCCACTGAAGCTTTCTTT.